This T cell receptor beta chain came from a study of T-cell reconstitution after alpha-beta-depleted transplantation in children. Preparation of the TCRbeta library used unique molecular identifiers. TCRdb itself ran the PCR reads through MiXCR, one entry per CDR3 protein. The data contain approximately 350,000 distinct CDR3 sequences, around a tenth of them singletons. This clonotype originated in a human donor who donated a stem cell graft to a child with acute lymphoblastic leukemia. Sequencing used PBMCs from the stem cell graft donor, obtained from the stem cell graft.

The CDR3 reads CASSFRQGAYEQYF. CDR3 DNA sequence: TGTGCCAGCAGCTTCCGTCAGGGGGCCTACGAGCAGTACTTC. The rearrangement joins TRBV11-2 to TRBJ2-7; TRBD1 agrees at 7 bases. Trimming at V came to 3 bases and at J to 2 bases, leaving 4 bases not matched to a gene. Germline CDR1 SGHAT, CDR2 FQNNGV. There are 14 residues in the CDR3.